This T cell receptor (beta chain) was found in a study of blood T cell repertoires in COVID-19. Study as a whole: Samples taken during acute and convalescent COVID-19 were collected in the United States, Italy and Spain. PBMCs, B-cell-depleted T cells, or T cells provided the cDNA or gDNA that made up the material.

Germline V gene lookup returns CDR1 SGDLS and CDR2 YYNGEE. The V end was cut by 4 bases, the J end by 0 bases, with 11 bases between. The CDR3 length is 14 residues. Original handling: Amplification from reference gene primers served as the basis for estimated nucleated cell counts. Profiling relied on immunoSEQ multiplex PCR, and the TCRdb table lists in-frame clones only, not all of them. That table furnishes V, J and clone size, whereas the DNA furnished D and trimming. The sample holds 100,000 to 130,000 clones; around 90% are singletons and the top ten take roughly 2.3%. The sequenced sample was peripheral blood. The chain recombines TRBV9 with TRBJ2-7, with D tentatively TRBD2 (5 bases). The TCR sequence derives from a human donor in a cohort sampled during active COVID-19. CDR3 loop: CASSSHSGSYEQYF. The CDR3, as DNA: TGTGCCAGCAGCTCCCACAGCGGCTCCTACGAGCAGTACTTC.